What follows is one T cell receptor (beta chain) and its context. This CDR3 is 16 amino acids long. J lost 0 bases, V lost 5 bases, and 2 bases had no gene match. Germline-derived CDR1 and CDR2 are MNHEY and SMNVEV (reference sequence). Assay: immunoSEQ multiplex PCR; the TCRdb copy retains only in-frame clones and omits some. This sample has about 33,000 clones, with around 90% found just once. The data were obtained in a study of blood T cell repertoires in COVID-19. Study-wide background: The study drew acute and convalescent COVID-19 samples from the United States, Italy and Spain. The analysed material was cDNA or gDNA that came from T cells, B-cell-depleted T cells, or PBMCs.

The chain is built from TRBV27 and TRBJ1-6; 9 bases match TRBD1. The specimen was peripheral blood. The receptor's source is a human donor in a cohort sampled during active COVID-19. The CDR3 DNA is TGTGCCAGCAGTGGACAGGGGTTCTCCTATAATTCACCCCTCCACTTT. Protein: CASSGQGFSYNSPLHF.